Here is one T cell receptor (beta chain) with its context. No antigen is known for it. This record belongs to a study of PD-1 blockade in classical Hodgkin lymphoma. Whole-study findings and limits: Newly diagnosed patients were said to have less baseline TCR diversity than healthy donors did.

The table came from immunoSEQ multiplex PCR; TCRdb's copy has only in-frame clones and leaves some out. This table holds about 35,000 clones, around 89% found once. This CDR3 spans 13 amino acids. Germline-derived CDR1 and CDR2 are MNHNS and SASEGT. The ends lost 6 bases at V and 4 bases at J; junction bases unmatched: 5. Time point in this sample: newly diagnosed, previously untreated cHL patient sample. Purification of CD4+ T cells from thawed PBMCs was performed via magnetic negative selection. Newly diagnosed, untreated classical Hodgkin lymphoma PBMCs provided comparison. The receptor was isolated from a human donor with classical Hodgkin lymphoma. This chain joins TRBV6-1 and TRBJ2-5, with 7 bases aligning to TRBD1. The sequencing sample was made of CD4+ T cells from blood. CDR3 bases: TGTGCCAGCAGCGAGACAGGGATAGAGACCCAGTACTTC. It is translated as CASSETGIETQYF.